This TCR beta chain came from a study of T cell responses to AZD1222 COVID-19 vaccine. Overall study results and limits: Two AZD1222 administrations were followed by greater Spike-specific TCR breadth and depth.

In the case of this clone: Its antigen is unknown.

TCRdb's copy holds only in-frame clones and misses some; the assay was immunoSEQ multiplex PCR. Of 200,000 to 250,000 clones in the sample, around 93% were seen once. The CDR3 totals 14 residues. CDR1 is SGHTA, CDR2 FQGNSA, per germline. Losses at the gene ends were 3 bases for V and 10 bases for J; bases not matched to a gene: 6. The rearrangement joins TRBV7-2 to TRBJ2-1; 10 bases are a match to TRBD2. The sample here was peripheral blood, taken on day 0 of MenACWY control vaccination. This sequence was found in an adult in good health. The CDR3 loop reads CASSLGLAMGEQFF. As DNA, the CDR3 is TGTGCCAGCAGCTTGGGACTAGCGATGGGCGAGCAGTTCTTC.